This record covers a single TCR beta chain. As yet, its antigen is unknown. Measured with immunoSEQ multiplex PCR; TCRdb has only the in-frame clones, and not every one. Here the sample spans tens of thousands of clones, over 70% being singletons. This record belongs to a study of PD-L1 blockade in urothelial cancer. Study overall: Analysis of blood occurred 3 weeks (second dose) and 6 weeks after treatment start. Each blood sample yielded a median of around 130,000 T cells. General study points: TCR clonality was measured in pretreatment peripheral blood. Clonality below the median predicted better survival.

For each patient, 1 to 8 samples were obtained, pretreatment and on-treatment. V was shortened by 0 bases and J by 0 bases, with 3 bases between the two germline ends. CDR1 and CDR2 from the germline V gene are SGDLS and YYNGEE. This CDR3 has 13 residues. The sample consisted of PBMCs, taken around atezolizumab (anti-PD-L1) treatment. The TCR originated in a man in his sixties or seventies with urothelial cancer. The chain uses TRBV9 and TRBJ1-1, with no clear D. CDR3 sequence reads: CASSVALNTEAFF. The CDR3 DNA sequence: TGTGCCAGCAGCGTAGCTTTGAACACTGAAGCTTTCTTT.